The text below deals with one TCR beta chain. This entry belongs to a study of blood T cell repertoires in COVID-19. Study-level background: Acute and convalescent COVID-19 specimens originated in the United States, Italy and Spain.

V shed 3 bases and J shed 4 bases, with 13 bases lying between them. The CDR3 length is 15 residues. Germline CDR1 LNHDA, CDR2 SQIVND (reference sequence). Authors' data handling: Amplification from reference gene primers served as the basis for estimated nucleated cell counts. Repertoires were generated with immunoSEQ multiplex PCR, while TCRdb's copy carries only in-frame clones and drops some. That table gives V, J and clone size, and the DNA gave D and trimming. Of over 350,000 clones listed, just over 85% are singletons. Sequenced sample: peripheral blood. This chain connects TRBV19 to TRBJ1-3; D not certain. The sequence was obtained from a woman in her thirties with active or convalescent COVID-19. The CDR3 DNA sequence: TGTGCCAGTAGTATCTCTCGTAGCTCCGGAAACACCATATATTTT. This translates into CASSISRSSGNTIYF. Filled out from reference TRBV19 and TRBJ1-3, the complete variable domain reads DGGITQSPKYLFRKEGQNVTLSCEQNLNHDAMYWYRQDPGQGLRLIYYSQIVNDFQKGDIAEGYSVSREKKESFPLTVTSAQKNPTAFYLCASSISRSSGNTIYFGEGSWLTVV.